This T cell receptor beta chain was captured in a study of T-cell memory formation after mild COVID-19. At the level of the study: Largely, the TCR clusters proved donor specific.

CDR1 is SQVTM and CDR2 is ANQGSEA in the germline V gene. CDR3 length: 12 residues. The V and J ends lost 7 bases and 6 bases respectively, with 16 bases between them. This clonotype was detected a few times. The antigen is undetermined. Using constant-segment primers, 5'RACE produced TCR alpha and TCR beta cDNA libraries carrying sample barcodes and UMIs. Using its own MiXCR run on the 5' RACE reads, TCRdb lists one record per CDR3 protein. The sample shows 410,000 or so distinct CDR3 sequences, 23% of them seen only once. Study-wide findings and caveats: Clones contracting across day 15 to 85 had a balanced CD4/CD8 profile; later expanding clones leaned CD4+. Contracting CD4+ clones were located mainly in CM and EM, and CD8+ clones in EMRA.

What was sequenced was PBMCs or a T cell subset sorted from them (not recorded which). This chain connects TRBV29-1 to TRBJ2-7; a possible D gene is TRBD1 (7 bases). This clonotype was sampled from an adult woman who had mild COVID-19 (a few samples of this study predate the infection). Cell type and time point are not known. The CDR3 spells CSARDSGREQYF. CDR3 sequence (DNA): TGCAGCGCTCGGGACAGCGGGCGCGAGCAGTACTTC.